This T cell receptor beta chain was profiled in a study of shared clonotypes between healthy human individuals. Repertoires were generated with immunoSEQ multiplex PCR, while TCRdb's copy carries only in-frame clones and drops some. The sample lists 740,000 or so clones; 73% were seen once. J gave up 5 bases and V 8 bases, and 12 bases lay outside the gene matches. Germline CDR1 SNHLY, CDR2 FYNNEI. The CDR3 length is 15 residues. Sequenced input: memory CD4+ T cells sorted from blood. The sample's subset: CD45RA-negative fraction. This receptor was identified in a woman aged 25 to 39 in good health. This rearrangement joins TRBV2 to TRBJ2-1; 7 bases fit TRBD2. DNA for the CDR3: TGTGCCAGCGGGGAGGGACCAAATCGGCACAATGAGCAGTTCTTC. This encodes CASGEGPNRHNEQFF.